This TCR beta chain was identified in a study of T cell clones after liver transplantation. Overall study: TCRbeta sequencing after a pre-transplant mixed lymphocyte reaction identified graft-donor-reactive clones, later tracked in post-transplant blood.

TCRdb keeps only in-frame clones here, not all; method: immunoSEQ multiplex PCR. The data contain about 24,000 clones, around three quarters of them singletons. CDR1 and CDR2 (germline): MNHEY, SVGAGI. Trimming removed 6 bases at V and 2 bases at J, with 14 bases between. CDR3 size: 14 residues. Study findings and constraints: Rather than being deleted, graft donor-reactive T cells may have moved into the graft. A significant post-transplant drop in circulating graft-donor-reactive CD4 TCRbeta sequences occurred in most of the 8 subjects.

A word on this clone: Its antigen is as yet unknown.

The source of this sequence is a human donor who received a liver transplant. The chain couples TRBV6-5 to TRBJ2-7; D is perhaps TRBD1 or TRBD2 (5 bases each). Sample: CD4+ T cells from blood, taken before liver transplant. The CDR3 loop reads CASRTLGAPYEQYF. In DNA form, the CDR3 reads TGTGCCAGCAGGACGCTCGGGGCACCCTACGAGCAGTACTTC.